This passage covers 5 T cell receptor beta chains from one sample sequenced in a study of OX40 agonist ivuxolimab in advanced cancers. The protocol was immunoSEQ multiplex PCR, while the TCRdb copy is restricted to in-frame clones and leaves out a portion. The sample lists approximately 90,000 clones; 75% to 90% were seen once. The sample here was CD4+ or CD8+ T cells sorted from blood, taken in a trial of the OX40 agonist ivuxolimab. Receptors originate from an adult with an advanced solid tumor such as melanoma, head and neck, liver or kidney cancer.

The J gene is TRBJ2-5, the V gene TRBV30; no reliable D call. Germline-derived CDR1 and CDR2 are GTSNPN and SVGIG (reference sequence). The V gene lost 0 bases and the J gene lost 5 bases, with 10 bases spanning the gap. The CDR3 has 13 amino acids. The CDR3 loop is CAWSVHGAETQYF. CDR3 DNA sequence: TGTGCCTGGAGTGTACACGGCGCCGAGACCCAGTACTTC.

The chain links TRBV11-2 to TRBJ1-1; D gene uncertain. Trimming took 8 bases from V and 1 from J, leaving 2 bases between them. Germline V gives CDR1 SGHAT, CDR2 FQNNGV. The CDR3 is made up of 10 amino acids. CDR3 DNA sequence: TGTGCCAGCCGGAACACTGAAGCTTTCTTT. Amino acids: CASRNTEAFF.

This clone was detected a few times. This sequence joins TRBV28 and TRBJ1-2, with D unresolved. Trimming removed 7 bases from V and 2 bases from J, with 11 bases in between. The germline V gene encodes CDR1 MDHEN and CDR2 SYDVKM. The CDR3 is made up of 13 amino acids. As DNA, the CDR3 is TGTGCCAGCACGGCTACAGTAAACTATGGCTACACCTTC. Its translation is CASTATVNYGYTF.

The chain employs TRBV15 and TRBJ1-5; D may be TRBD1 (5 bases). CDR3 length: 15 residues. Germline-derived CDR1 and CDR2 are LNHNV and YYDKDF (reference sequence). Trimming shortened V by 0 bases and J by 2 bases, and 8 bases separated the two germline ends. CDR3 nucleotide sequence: TGTGCCACCAGCAGAGATGCAGGGCGCAATCAGCCCCAGCATTTT. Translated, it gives CATSRDAGRNQPQHF. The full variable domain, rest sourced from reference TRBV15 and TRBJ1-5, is DAMVIQNPRYQVTQFGKPVTLSCSQTLNHNVMYWYQQKSSQAPKLLFHYYDKDFNNEADTPDNFQSRRPNTSFCFLDIRSPGLGDTAMYLCATSRDAGRNQPQHFGDGTRLSIL.

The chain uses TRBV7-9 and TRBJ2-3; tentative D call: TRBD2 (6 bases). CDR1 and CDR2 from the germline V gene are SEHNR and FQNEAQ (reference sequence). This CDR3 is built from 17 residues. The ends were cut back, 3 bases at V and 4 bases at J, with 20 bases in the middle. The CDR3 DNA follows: TGTGCCAGCAGCTTTCTGCCCGGGGGAGCCTTTCCAGATACGCAGTATTTT. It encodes CASSFLPGGAFPDTQYF.